The following is a T cell receptor (beta chain) sequence with its context. In germline, CDR1 is LNHDA, CDR2 SQIVND (reference sequence). This CDR3 comprises 15 residues. Trimming cost V 7 bases and J 4 bases, with 17 bases left between them. This entry belongs to a study of blood T cell repertoires in COVID-19. Study-wide background: The cDNA or gDNA used as material had been derived from T cells, B-cell-depleted T cells, or PBMCs.

Under the authors' procedure: Researchers report that nucleated cell counts were estimated from reference gene primer amplification. Clones were sequenced by immunoSEQ multiplex PCR, and TCRdb holds only the in-frame ones, with some missing. The V and J calls and clone size come from that table; D and trimming were worked out from the DNA. The sample has more than 250,000 clones; roughly 83% are singletons. This chain links TRBV19 with TRBJ1-3; possibly TRBD1 for D (6 bases). The sample taken for sequencing was peripheral blood. The clonotype originates from a woman in her fifties or sixties with acute or convalescent COVID-19. The CDR3 DNA follows: TGTGCCAGTACCGAAAAGGGGGGGACCGGAAACACCATATATTTT. It yields the protein CASTEKGGTGNTIYF. The full variable domain, with the rest looked up from reference TRBV19 and TRBJ1-3, is DGGITQSPKYLFRKEGQNVTLSCEQNLNHDAMYWYRQDPGQGLRLIYYSQIVNDFQKGDIAEGYSVSREKKESFPLTVTSAQKNPTAFYLCASTEKGGTGNTIYFGEGSWLTVV.